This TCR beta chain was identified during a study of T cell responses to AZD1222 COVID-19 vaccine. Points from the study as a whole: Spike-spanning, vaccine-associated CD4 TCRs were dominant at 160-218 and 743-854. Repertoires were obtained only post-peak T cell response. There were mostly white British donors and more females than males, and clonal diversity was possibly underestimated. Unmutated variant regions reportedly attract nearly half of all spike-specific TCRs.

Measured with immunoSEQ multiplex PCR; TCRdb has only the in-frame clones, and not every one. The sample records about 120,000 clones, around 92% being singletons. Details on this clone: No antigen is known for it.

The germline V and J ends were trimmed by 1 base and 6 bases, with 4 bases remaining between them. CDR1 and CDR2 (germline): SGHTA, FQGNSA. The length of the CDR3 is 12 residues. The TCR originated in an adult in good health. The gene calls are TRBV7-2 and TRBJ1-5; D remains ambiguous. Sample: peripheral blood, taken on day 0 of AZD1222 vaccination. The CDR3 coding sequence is TGTGCCAGCAGCTTAGTGGGTCAGCCCCAGCATTTT. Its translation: CASSLVGQPQHF.